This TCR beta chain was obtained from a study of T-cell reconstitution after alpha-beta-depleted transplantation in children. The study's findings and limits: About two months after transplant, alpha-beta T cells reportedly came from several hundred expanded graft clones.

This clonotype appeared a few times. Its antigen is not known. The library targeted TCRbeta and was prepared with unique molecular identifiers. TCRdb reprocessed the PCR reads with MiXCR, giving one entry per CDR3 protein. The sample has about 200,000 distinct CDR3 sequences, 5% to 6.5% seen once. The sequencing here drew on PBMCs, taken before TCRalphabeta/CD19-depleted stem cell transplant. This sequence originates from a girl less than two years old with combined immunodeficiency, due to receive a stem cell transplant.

The CDR3 loop reads CASSLEDRGETQYF. The CDR3 nucleotides read TGTGCCAGCAGCTTAGAAGACAGGGGAGAGACCCAGTACTTC. J is TRBJ2-5 and V is TRBV7-9, with 8 bases lining up with TRBD1. This CDR3 region has 14 residues. Trimming removed 1 base from V and 4 bases from J; junction bases left unmatched: 2. CDR1 and CDR2 from the germline V gene are SEHNR and FQNEAQ (reference sequence).